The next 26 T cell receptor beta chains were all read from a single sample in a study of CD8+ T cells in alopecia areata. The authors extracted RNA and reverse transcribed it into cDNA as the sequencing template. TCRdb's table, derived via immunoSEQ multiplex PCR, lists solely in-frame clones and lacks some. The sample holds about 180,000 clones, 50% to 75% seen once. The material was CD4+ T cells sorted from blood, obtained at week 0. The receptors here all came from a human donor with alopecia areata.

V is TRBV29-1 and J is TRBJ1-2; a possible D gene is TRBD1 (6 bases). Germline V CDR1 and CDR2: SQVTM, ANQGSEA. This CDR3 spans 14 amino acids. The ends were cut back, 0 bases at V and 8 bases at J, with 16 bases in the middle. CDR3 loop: CSVEDRQRGWGYTF. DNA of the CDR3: TGCAGCGTTGAAGATCGTCAAAGGGGGTGGGGCTACACCTTC.

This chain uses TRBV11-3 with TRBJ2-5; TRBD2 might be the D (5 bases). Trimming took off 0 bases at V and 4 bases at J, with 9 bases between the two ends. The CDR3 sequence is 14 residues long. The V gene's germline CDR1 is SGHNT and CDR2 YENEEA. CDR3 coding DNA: TGTGCCAGCAGCTTAGATCGACTAACAGAGACCCAGTACTTC. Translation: CASSLDRLTETQYF.

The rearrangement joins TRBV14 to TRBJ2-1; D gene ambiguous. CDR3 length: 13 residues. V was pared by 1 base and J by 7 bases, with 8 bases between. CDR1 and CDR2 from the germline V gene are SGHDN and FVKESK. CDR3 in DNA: TGTGCCAGCAGCCAAGGTCGGGTGAATGAGCAGTTCTTC. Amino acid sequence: CASSQGRVNEQFF.

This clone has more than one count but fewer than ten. CDR3 nucleotide sequence: TGTGCCTGGACTGCATGGGACAGGAGGACACGTGGCTACACCTTC. Translation: CAWTAWDRRTRGYTF. V usage is TRBV30 and J usage is TRBJ1-2, with TRBD1 identical over 8 bases. CDR3 size: 15 residues. CDR1 and CDR2 (germline): GTSNPN, SVGIG (reference sequence). V lost 4 bases to trimming and J lost 7 bases; unmatched junction nucleotides: 14.

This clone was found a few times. The CDR3 region has the DNA TGTGCCTGGAGACCCCCGATAAGCACAGATACGCAGTATTTT. Amino acid sequence: CAWRPPISTDTQYF. This sequence joins TRBV30 and TRBJ2-3; the D is unclear. The V and J ends lost 3 bases and 0 bases respectively, with 10 bases between them. The CDR3 spans 14 residues. CDR1 and CDR2 (germline): GTSNPN, SVGIG (reference sequence).

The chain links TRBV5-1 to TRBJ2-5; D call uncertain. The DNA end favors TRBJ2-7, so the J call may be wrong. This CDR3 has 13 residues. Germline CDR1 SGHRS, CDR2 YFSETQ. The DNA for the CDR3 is TGCGCCAGCAGCTTGGCACAGTACTACGAGCAGTACTTC. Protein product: CASSLAQYYEQYF.

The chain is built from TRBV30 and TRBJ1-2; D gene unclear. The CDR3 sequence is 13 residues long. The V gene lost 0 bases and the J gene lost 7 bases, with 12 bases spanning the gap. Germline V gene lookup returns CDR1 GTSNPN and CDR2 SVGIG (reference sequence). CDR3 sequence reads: CAWSVGRPSGYTF. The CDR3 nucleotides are TGTGCCTGGAGTGTAGGCAGGCCCTCTGGCTACACCTTC.

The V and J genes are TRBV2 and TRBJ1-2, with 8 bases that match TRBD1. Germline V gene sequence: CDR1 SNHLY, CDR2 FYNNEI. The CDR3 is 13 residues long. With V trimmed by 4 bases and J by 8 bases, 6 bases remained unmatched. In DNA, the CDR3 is TGTGCCAGCAGTGGGACAGGGTCGGAAGGCTACACCTTC. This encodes CASSGTGSEGYTF.

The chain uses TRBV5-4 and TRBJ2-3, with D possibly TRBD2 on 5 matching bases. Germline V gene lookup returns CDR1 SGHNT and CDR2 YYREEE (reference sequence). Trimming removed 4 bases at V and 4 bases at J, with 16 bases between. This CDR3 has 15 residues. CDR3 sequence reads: CASSLAGIQADTQYF. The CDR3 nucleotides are TGTGCCAGCAGCCTCGCGGGTATCCAGGCAGATACGCAGTATTTT.

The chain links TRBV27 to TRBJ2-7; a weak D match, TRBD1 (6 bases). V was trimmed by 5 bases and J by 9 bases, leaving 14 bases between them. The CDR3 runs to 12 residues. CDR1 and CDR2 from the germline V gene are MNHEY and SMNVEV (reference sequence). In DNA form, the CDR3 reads TGTGCCAGCAGTAACACAGGGTCAGGGCAGTACTTC. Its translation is CASSNTGSGQYF.

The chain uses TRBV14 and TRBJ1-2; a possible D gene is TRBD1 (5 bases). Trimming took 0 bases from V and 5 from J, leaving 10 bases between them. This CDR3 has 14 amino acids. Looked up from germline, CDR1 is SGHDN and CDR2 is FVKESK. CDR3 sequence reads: CASSQDWGPYGYTF. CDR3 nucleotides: TGTGCCAGCAGCCAAGATTGGGGACCGTATGGCTACACCTTC. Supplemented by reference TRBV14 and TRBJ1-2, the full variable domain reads EAGVTQFPSHSVIEKGQTVTLRCDPISGHDNLYWYRRVMGKEIKFLLHFVKESKQDESGMPNNRFLAERTGGTYSTLKVQPAELEDSGVYFCASSQDWGPYGYTFGSGTRLTVV.

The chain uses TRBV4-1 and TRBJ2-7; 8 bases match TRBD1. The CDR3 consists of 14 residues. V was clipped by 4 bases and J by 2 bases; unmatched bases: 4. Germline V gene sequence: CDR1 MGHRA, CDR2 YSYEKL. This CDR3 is CASSLTGGTYEQYF. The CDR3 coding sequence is TGCGCCAGCAGCCTCACAGGGGGAACCTACGAGCAGTACTTC.

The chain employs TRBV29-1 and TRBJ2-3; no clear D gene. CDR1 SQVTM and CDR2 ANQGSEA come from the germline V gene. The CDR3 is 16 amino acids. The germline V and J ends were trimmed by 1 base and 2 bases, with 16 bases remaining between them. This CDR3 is CSVEVGTRAITDTQYF. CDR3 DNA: TGCAGCGTTGAAGTTGGCACAAGGGCCATCACAGATACGCAGTATTTT.

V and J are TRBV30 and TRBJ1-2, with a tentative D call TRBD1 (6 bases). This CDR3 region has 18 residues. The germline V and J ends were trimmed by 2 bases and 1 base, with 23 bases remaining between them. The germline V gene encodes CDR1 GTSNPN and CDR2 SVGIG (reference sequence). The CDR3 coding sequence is TGTGCCTGGAGTCTATTCTACCCGACAGGAACCGATAACTATGGCTACACCTTC. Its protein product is CAWSLFYPTGTDNYGYTF.

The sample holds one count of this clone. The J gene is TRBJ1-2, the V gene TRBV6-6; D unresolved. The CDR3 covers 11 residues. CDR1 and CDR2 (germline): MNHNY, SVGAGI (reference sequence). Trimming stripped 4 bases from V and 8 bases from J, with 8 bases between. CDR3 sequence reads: CASSSHKGYTF. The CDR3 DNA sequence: TGTGCCAGCAGTTCCCACAAGGGCTACACCTTC.

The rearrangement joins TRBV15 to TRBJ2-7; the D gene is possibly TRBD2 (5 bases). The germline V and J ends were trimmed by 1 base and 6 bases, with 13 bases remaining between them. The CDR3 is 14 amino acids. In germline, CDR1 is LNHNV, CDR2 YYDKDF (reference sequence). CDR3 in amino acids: CATSRVGGVVEQYF. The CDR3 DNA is TGTGCCACCAGCAGAGTAGGAGGCGTCGTCGAGCAGTACTTC.

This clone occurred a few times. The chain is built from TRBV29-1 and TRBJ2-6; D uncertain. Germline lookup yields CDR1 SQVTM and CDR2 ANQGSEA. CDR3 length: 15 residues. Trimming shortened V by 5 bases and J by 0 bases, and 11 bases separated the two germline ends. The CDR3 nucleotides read TGCAGCGTTCTATATCCCAGCTCTGGGGCCAACGTCCTGACTTTC. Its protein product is CSVLYPSSGANVLTF.

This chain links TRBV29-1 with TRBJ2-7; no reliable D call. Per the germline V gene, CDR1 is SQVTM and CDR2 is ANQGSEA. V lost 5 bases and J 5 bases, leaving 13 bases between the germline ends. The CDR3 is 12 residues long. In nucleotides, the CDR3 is TGCAGCGTTAAGACCTCCTCGGACGAGCAGTACTTC. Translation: CSVKTSSDEQYF.

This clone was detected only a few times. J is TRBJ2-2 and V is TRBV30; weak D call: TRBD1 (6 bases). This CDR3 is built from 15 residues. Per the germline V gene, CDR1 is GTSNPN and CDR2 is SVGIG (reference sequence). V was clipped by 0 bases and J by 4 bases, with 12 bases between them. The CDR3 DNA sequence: TGTGCCTGGAGTGTTAGTGGGACAATCACCGGGGAGCTGTTTTTT. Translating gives CAWSVSGTITGELFF.

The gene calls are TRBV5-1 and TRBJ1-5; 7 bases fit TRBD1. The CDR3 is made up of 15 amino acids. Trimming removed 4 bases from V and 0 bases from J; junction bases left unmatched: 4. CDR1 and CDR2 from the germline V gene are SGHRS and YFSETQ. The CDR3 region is CASSPGQNSNQPQHF. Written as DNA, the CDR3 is TGCGCCAGCAGCCCGGGACAGAATAGCAATCAGCCCCAGCATTTT.

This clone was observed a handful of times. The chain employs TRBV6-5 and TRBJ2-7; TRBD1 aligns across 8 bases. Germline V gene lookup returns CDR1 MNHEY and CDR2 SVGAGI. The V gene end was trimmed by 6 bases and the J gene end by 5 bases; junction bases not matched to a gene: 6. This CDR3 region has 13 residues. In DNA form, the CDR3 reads TGTGCCAGCAGCCGACAGGGGAGCAACGAGCAGTACTTC. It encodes CASSRQGSNEQYF.

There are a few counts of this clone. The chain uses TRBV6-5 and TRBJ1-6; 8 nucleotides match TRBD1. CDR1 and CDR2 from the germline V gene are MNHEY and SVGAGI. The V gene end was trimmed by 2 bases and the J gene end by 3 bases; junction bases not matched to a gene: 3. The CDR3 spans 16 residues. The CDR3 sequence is CASSYTGQGYNSPLHF. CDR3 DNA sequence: TGTGCCAGCAGTTACACAGGACAGGGCTATAATTCACCCCTCCACTTT.

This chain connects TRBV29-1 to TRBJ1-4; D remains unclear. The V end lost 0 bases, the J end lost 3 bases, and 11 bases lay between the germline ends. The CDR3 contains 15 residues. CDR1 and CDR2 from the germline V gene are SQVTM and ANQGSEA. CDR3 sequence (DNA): TGCAGCGTTGAAGATCAAGAGGGCTCTAATGAAAAACTGTTTTTT. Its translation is CSVEDQEGSNEKLFF.

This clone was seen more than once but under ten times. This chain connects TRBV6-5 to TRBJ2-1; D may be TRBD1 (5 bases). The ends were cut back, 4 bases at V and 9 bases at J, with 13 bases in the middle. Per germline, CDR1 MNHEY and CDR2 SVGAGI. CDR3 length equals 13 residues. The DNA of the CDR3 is TGTGCCAGCAGTTCTGTTAGGGGCGCTGAGCAGTTCTTC. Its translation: CASSSVRGAEQFF.

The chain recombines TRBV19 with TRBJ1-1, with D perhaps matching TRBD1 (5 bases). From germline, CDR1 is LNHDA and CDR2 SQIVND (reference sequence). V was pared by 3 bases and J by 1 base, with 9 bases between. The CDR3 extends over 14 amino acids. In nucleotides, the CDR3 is TGTGCCAGTAGTATGATTGACAGGAACACTGAAGCTTTCTTT. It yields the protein CASSMIDRNTEAFF.

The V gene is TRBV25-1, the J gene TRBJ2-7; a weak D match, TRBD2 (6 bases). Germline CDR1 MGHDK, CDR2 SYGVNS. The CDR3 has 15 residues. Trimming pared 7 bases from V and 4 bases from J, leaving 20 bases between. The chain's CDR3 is CASMGGGVGGYEQYF. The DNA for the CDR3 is TGTGCCAGCATGGGCGGAGGGGTCGGGGGATACGAGCAGTACTTC.